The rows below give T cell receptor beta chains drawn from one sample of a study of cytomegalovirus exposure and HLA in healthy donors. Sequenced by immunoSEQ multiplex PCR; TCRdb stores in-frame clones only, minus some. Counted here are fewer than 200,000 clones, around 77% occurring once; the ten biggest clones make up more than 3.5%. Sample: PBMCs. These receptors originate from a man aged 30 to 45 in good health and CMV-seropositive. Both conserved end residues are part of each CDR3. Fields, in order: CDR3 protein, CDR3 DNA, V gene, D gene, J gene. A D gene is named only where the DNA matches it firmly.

CDR3: CATSSTEWDRAGEQYF; DNA: TGTGCCACCAGCTCCACGGAATGGGACAGAGCAGGGGAGCAGTACTTC; V: TRBV15; D: TRBD1; J: TRBJ2-7
CDR3: CASSYSRQIYEQYF; DNA: TGTGCCAGCAGTTACTCGAGACAGATCTACGAGCAGTACTTC; V: TRBV6-5; D: -; J: TRBJ2-7
CDR3: CASSYTDRDAETQYF; DNA: TGTGCCAGCAGTTATACAGACAGGGACGCTGAGACCCAGTACTTC; V: TRBV27; D: TRBD1; J: TRBJ2-5
CDR3: CASSDLTGNTEAFF; DNA: TGTGCCAGCAGCGATCTGACAGGGAACACTGAAGCTTTCTTT; V: TRBV27; D: -; J: TRBJ1-1
CDR3: CASSLYAGDNQPQHF; DNA: TGTGCCAGCAGTTTATATGCAGGGGACAATCAGCCCCAGCATTTT; V: TRBV27; D: -; J: TRBJ1-5
CDR3: CASSLPGEGTYNEQFF; DNA: TGTGCCAGCAGCTTACCCGGGGAGGGAACCTACAATGAGCAGTTCTTC; V: TRBV13; D: TRBD2; J: TRBJ2-1
CDR3: CASIGGTGNEQFF; DNA: TGTGCCAGCATCGGGGGGACAGGGAATGAGCAGTTCTTC; V: TRBV2; D: TRBD1; J: TRBJ2-1
CDR3: CASSLARVQHNEQFF; DNA: TGTGCCAGCAGCTTAGCCAGGGTCCAACACAATGAGCAGTTCTTC; V: TRBV7-2; D: -; J: TRBJ2-1
CDR3: CAWTTGTGRLEQYF; DNA: TGTGCCTGGACCACTGGGACAGGGAGGCTCGAGCAGTACTTC; V: TRBV30; D: TRBD1; J: TRBJ2-7
CDR3: CSVEGEGGVYGYTF; DNA: TGCAGCGTTGAAGGAGAGGGAGGTGTCTATGGCTACACCTTC; V: TRBV29-1; D: -; J: TRBJ1-2